One TCR beta chain is described in this entry. As yet, its antigen is unknown. At one end, the junction sequence differs from germline, possibly due to a read error. The data belong to a study of cytomegalovirus exposure and HLA in healthy donors. Study at large: Earlier findings included approximately 120 million unique TCR beta sequences obtained from 150 million to 200 million T cells. Regarding the study as a whole: Many donors carried some public TCRs, although rarity characterized most TCR sequences. Clonal expansion was found to be greater in HLA-associated TCR beta chains than in equally common others in a later analysis.

CDR3 size: 15 residues. Germline loops: CDR1 MDHEN, CDR2 SYDVKM. These donors, healthy bone marrow donors, were studied. In the PCR, 60 Vbeta and 13 Jbeta primers were used. Libraries were prepared by immunoSEQ multiplex PCR; TCRdb keeps only in-frame clonotypes and omits some of them. The table records around 200,000 clones, roughly four fifths of them present only once. Specimen: PBMCs. This sequence joins TRBV28 and TRBJ2-1, with D possibly being TRBD2 (6 bases). This receptor was taken from a woman aged 25 to 39 in good health and CMV-seropositive. CDR3 nucleotides: TGTGCCAGCACTTTACTTGGGCAGGGAGGCAATGAGCAGTTCTTC. The encoded protein is CASTLLGQGGNEQFF.